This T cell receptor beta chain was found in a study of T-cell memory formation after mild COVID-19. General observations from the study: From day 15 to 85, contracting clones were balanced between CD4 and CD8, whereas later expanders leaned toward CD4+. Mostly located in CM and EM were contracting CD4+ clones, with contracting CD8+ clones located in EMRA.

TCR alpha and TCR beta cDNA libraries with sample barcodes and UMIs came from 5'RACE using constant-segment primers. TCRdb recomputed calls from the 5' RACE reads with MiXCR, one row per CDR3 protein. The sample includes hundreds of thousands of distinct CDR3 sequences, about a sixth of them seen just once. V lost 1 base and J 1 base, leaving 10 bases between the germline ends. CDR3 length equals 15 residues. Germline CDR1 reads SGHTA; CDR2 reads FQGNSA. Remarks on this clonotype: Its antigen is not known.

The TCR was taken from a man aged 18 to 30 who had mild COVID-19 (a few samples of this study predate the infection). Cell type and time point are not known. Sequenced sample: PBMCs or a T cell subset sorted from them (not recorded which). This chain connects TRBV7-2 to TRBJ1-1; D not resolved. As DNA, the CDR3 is TGTGCCAGCAGCTTAGTTCTTCCGGAGAACACTGAAGCTTTCTTT. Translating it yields CASSLVLPENTEAFF.